The 5 T cell receptor beta chains given below trace back to one sample, sequenced in a study of blood T cell repertoires in COVID-19. The assay was immunoSEQ multiplex PCR, and TCRdb's table has in-frame clones only and misses some. The sample lists roughly 91,000 clones, 84% occurring once. The material sequenced was peripheral blood. The receptors derive from a man aged 70-80 years with active or convalescent COVID-19.

In its sample, this clone was seen a few times. The J gene is TRBJ2-1, the V gene TRBV2; 7 bases match TRBD2. The V gene's germline CDR1 is SNHLY and CDR2 FYNNEI. V trimming: 7 bases; J trimming: 3 bases; junction bases outside the gene matches: 3. CDR3 length equals 13 residues. The DNA of the CDR3 is TGTGCCAGCAATGCGGGGGACTACAATGAGCAGTTCTTC. Translation: CASNAGDYNEQFF.

The rearrangement uses TRBV28 and TRBJ1-5; D not certain. Germline V CDR1 and CDR2: MDHEN, SYDVKM. This CDR3 spans 12 amino acids. V lost 7 bases to trimming and J lost 9 bases, with 13 bases between them. CDR3 coding DNA: TGTGCCAGCAACCTTAACGGTCTGCCCCAGCATTTT. Encoded protein: CASNLNGLPQHF.

The rearrangement joins TRBV2 to TRBJ1-2; D uncertain. V was cut by 4 bases and J by 14 bases, with 29 bases left in between. CDR1 and CDR2 from the germline V gene are SNHLY and FYNNEI. This CDR3 spans 16 amino acids. The CDR3 protein is CASSASPGYQLWLETF. As DNA, the CDR3 is TGTGCCAGCAGTGCGTCCCCGGGATACCAGCTATGGCTAGAGACCTTC. Supplemented by reference TRBV2 and TRBJ1-2, the full variable domain reads EPEVTQTPSHQVTQMGQEVILRCVPISNHLYFYWYRQILGQKVEFLVSFYNNEISEKSEIFDDQFSVERPDGSNFTLKIRSTKLEDSAMYFCASSASPGYQLWLETFGSGTRLTVV.

This clone was observed a few times. The chain joins TRBV6-6 to TRBJ1-2; D gene uncertain. There are 14 residues in the CDR3. V lost 7 bases, J lost 5 bases, and 17 bases lay in between. Germline values: CDR1 MNHNY, CDR2 SVGAGI (reference sequence). The CDR3 spells CASIQPGTPYGYTF. CDR3 bases: TGTGCCAGCATCCAACCGGGAACTCCATATGGCTACACCTTC.

The chain has TRBV7-9 and TRBJ2-7; 9 bases line up with TRBD1. Losses at the gene ends were 3 bases for V and 4 bases for J; bases not matched to a gene: 7. Germline CDR1 is SEHNR and CDR2 is FQNEAQ (reference sequence). The CDR3 has 15 amino acids. CDR3: CASSFSGTGKYEQYF. The CDR3 coding sequence is TGTGCCAGCAGCTTTTCCGGGACAGGGAAATACGAGCAGTACTTC.